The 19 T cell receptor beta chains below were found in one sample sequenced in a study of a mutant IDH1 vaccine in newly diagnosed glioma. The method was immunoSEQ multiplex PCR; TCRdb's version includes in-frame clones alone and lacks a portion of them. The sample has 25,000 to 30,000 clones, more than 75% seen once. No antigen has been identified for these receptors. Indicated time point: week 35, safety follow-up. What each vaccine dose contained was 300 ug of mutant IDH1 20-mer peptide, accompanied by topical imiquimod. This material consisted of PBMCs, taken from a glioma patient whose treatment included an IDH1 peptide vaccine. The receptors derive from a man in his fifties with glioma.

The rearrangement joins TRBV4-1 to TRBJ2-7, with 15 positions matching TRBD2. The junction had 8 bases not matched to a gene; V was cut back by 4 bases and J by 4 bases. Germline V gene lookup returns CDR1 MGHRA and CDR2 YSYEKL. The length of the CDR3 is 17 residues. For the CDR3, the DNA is TGCGCCAGCAGCCGGCTGGAGGGACTAGCGGGAGGATACGAGCAGTACTTC. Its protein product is CASSRLEGLAGGYEQYF.

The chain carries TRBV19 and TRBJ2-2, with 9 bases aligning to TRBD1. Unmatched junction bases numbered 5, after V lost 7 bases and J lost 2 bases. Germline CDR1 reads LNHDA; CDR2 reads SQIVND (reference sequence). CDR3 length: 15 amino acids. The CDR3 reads CASTRDRVNTGELFF. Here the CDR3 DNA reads TGTGCCAGTACGCGGGACAGGGTTAACACCGGGGAGCTGTTTTTT.

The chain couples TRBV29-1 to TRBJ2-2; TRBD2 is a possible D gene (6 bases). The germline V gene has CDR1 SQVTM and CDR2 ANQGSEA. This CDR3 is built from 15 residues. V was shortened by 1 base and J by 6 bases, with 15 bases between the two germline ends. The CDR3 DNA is TGCAGCGTTGAAGCGCCGGGACCGGGGGCCGGGGAGCTGTTTTTT. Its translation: CSVEAPGPGAGELFF.

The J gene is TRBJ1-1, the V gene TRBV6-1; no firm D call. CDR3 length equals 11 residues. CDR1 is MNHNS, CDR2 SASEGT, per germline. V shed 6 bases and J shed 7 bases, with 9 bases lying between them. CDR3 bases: TGTGCCAGCAGGACGGGGATTGAAGCTTTCTTT. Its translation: CASRTGIEAFF.

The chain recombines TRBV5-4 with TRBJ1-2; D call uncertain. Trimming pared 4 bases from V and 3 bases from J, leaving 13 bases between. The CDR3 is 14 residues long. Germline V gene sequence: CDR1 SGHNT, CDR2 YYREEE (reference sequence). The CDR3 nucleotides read TGTGCCAGCAGCCAAAATACAAGAGACTATGGCTACACCTTC. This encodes CASSQNTRDYGYTF.

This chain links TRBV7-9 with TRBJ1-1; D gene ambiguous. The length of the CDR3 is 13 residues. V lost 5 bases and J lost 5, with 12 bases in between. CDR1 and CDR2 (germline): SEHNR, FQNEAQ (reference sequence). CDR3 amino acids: CASSPSGWTEAFF. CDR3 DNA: TGTGCCAGCAGCCCAAGTGGTTGGACTGAAGCTTTCTTT. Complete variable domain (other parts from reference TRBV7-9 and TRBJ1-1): DTGVSQNPRHKITKRGQNVTFRCDPISEHNRLYWYRQTLGQGPEFLTYFQNEAQLEKSRLLSDRFSAERPKGSFSTLEIQRTEQGDSAMYLCASSPSGWTEAFFGQGTRLTVV.

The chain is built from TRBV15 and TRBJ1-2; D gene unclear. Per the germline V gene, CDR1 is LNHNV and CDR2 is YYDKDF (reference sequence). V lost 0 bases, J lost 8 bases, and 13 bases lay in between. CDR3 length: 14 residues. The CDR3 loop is CATSRDFVSGGYTF. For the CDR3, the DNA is TGTGCCACCAGCAGAGATTTTGTGTCGGGAGGCTACACCTTC.

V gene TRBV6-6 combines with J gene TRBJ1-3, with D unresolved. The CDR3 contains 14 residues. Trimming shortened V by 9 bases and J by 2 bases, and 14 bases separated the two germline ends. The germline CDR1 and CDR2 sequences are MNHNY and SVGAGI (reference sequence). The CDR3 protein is CASLPQRAGNTIYF. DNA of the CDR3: TGTGCCAGTCTCCCCCAGCGGGCTGGAAACACCATATATTTT.

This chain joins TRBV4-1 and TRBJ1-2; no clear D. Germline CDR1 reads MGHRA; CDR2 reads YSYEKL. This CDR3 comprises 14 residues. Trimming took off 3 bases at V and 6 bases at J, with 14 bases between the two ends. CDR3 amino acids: CASSQGSLADGYTF. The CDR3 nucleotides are TGCGCCAGCAGCCAGGGGTCTCTAGCGGATGGCTACACCTTC.

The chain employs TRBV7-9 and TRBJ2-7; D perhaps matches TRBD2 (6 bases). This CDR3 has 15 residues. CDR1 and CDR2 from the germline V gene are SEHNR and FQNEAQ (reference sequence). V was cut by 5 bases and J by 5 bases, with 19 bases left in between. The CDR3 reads CASSPGEAAADEQYF. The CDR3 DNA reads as TGTGCCAGCAGCCCCGGGGAGGCCGCCGCGGACGAGCAGTACTTC.

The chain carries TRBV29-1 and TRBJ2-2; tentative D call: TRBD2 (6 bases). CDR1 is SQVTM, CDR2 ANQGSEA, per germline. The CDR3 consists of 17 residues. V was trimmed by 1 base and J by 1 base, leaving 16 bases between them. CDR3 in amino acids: CSVEAEGIRENTGELFF. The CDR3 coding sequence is TGCAGCGTTGAAGCGGAGGGAATAAGGGAGAACACCGGGGAGCTGTTTTTT.

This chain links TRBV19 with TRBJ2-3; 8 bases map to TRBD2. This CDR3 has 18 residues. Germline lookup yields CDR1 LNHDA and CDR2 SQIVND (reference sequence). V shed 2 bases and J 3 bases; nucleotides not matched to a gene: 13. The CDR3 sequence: CASSISGGGSTKTDTQYF. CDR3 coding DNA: TGTGCCAGTAGTATATCGGGGGGGGGATCCACGAAAACAGATACGCAGTATTTT.

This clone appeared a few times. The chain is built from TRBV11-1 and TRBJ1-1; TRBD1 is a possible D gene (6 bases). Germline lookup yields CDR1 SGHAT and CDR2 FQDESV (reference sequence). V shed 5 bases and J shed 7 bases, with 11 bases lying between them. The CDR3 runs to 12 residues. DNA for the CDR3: TGTGCCAGCAGCCGAACAGGGATTGAAGCTTTCTTT. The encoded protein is CASSRTGIEAFF.

CDR3 bases: TGTGCCAGCAGCGTAGCTACCCCGGGCAGCTCTGGGGCTGGGGCCAACGTCCTGACTTTC. Translation: CASSVATPGSSGAGANVLTF. The J gene is TRBJ2-6, the V gene TRBV9; D ambiguous. V gave up 0 bases and J gave up 2 bases, with 21 bases separating them. CDR3 size: 20 residues. The germline V gene encodes CDR1 SGDLS and CDR2 YYNGEE. Using reference TRBV9 and TRBJ2-6 for the parts outside the CDR3, the full variable domain is DSGVTQTPKHLITATGQRVTLRCSPRSGDLSVYWYQQSLDQGLQFLIQYYNGEERAKGNILERFSAQQFPDLHSELNLSSLELGDSALYFCASSVATPGSSGAGANVLTFGAGSRLTVL.

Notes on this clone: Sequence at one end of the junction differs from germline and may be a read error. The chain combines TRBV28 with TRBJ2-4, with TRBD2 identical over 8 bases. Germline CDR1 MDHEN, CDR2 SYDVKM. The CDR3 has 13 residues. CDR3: CASIEALAGRALF. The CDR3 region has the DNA TGTGCCAGCATCGAGGCTTTAGCGGGACGGGCCCTATTC.

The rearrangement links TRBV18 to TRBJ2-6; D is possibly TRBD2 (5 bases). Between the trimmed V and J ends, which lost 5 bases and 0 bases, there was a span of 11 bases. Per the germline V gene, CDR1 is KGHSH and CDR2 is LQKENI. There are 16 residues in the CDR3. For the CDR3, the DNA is TGTGCCAGCTCAAGCTTTCGGGACTCTGGGGCCAACGTCCTGACTTTC. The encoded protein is CASSSFRDSGANVLTF.

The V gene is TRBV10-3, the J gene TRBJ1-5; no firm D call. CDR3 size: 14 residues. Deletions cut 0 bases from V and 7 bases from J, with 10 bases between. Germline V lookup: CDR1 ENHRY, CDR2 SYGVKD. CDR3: CAISESGYSQPQHF. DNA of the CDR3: TGTGCCATCAGTGAGTCGGGGTATTCGCAGCCCCAGCATTTT.

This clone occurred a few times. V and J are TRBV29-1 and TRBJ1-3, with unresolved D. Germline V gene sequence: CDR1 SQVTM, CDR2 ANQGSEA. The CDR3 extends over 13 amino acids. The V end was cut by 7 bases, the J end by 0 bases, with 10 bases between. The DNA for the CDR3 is TGCAGCGCCAGGAGAGCCTCTGGAAACACCATATATTTT. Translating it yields CSARRASGNTIYF.

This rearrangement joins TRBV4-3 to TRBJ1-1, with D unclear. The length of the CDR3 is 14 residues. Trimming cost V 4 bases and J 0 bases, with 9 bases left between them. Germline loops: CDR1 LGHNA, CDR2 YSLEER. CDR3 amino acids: CASSPSVMNTEAFF. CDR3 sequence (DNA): TGCGCCAGCAGCCCATCAGTGATGAACACTGAAGCTTTCTTT.